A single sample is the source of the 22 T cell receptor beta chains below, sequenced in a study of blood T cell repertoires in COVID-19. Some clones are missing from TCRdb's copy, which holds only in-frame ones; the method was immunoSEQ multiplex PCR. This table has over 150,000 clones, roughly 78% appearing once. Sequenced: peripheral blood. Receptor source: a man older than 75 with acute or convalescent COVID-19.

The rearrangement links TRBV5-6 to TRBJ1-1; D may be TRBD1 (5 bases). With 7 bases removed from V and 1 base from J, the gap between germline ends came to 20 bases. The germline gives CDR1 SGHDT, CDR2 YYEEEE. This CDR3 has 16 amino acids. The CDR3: CASLPLRAGKNTEAFF. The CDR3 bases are TGTGCCAGCTTACCCCTCCGGGCAGGGAAGAACACTGAAGCTTTCTTT.

The CDR3 here is CASSFEGQGVNQPQHF. The CDR3 bases are TGTGCCAGCAGTTTTGAAGGTCAGGGGGTCAATCAGCCCCAGCATTTT. V usage is TRBV28 and J usage is TRBJ1-5, with 7 bases fitting TRBD1. The CDR3 totals 16 residues. Germline V gene sequence: CDR1 MDHEN, CDR2 SYDVKM. J gave up 3 bases and V 3 bases, and 8 bases lay outside the gene matches.

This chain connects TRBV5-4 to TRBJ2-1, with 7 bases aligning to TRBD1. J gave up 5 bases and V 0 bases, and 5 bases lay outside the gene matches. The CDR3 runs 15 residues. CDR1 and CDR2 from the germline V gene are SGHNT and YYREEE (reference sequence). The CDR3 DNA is TGTGCCAGCAGCTTGGGAAAAGGGGGCCACAATGAGCAGTTCTTC. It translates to CASSLGKGGHNEQFF.

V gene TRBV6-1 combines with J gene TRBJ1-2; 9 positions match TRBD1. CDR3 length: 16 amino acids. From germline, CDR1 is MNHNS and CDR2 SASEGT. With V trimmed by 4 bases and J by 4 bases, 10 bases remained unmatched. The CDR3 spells CASSVRGTGYSYGYTF. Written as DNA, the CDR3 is TGTGCCAGCAGTGTAAGAGGGACAGGGTACAGCTATGGCTACACCTTC.

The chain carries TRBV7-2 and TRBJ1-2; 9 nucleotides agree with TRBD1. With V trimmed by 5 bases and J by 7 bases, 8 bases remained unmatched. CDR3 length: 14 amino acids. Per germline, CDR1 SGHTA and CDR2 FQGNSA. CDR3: CASSETGGKAGYTF. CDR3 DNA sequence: TGTGCCAGCAGCGAGACAGGGGGAAAAGCTGGCTACACCTTC.

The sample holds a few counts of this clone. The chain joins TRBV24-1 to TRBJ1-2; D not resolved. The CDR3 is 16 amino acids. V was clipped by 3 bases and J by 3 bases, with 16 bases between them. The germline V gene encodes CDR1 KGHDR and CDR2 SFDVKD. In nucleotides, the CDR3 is TGTGCCACCAGTGATGATCCAACCGGGTCACACTATGGCTACACCTTC. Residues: CATSDDPTGSHYGYTF.

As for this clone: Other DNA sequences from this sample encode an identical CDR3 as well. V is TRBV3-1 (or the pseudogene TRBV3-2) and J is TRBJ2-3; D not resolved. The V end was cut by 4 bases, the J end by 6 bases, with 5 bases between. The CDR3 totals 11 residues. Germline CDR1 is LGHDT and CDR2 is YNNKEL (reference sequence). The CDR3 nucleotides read TGTGCCAGCAGCCCAGGCGATACGCAGTATTTT. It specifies CASSPGDTQYF.

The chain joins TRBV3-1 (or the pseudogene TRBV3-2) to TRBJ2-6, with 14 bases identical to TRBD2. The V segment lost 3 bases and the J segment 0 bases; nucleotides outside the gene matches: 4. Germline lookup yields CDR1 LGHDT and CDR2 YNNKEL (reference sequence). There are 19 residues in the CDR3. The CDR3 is CASSQGLAGAGSGANVLTF. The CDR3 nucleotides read TGTGCCAGCAGCCAGGGACTAGCGGGGGCAGGCTCTGGGGCCAACGTCCTGACTTTC.

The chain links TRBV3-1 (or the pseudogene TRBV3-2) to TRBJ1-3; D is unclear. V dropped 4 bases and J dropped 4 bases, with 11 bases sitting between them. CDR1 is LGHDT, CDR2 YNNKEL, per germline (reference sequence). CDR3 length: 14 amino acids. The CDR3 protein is CASSPAGSGNTIYF. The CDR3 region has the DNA TGTGCCAGCAGCCCGGCGGGGTCGGGAAACACCATATATTTT.

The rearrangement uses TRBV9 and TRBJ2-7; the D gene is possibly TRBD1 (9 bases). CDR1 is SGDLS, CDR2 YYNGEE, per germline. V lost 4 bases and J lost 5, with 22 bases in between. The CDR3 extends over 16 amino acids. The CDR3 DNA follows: TGTGCCAGCAGCCCCGGGGGGGGACAGGGAGCTCACGAGCAGTACGTC. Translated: CASSPGGGQGAHEQYV.

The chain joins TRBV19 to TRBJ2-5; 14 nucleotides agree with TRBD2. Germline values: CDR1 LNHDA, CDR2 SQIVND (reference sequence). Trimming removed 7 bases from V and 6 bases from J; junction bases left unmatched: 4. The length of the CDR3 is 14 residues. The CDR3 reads CASTGTSGGQTQYF. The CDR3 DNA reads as TGTGCCAGTACCGGGACTAGCGGGGGTCAGACCCAGTACTTC.

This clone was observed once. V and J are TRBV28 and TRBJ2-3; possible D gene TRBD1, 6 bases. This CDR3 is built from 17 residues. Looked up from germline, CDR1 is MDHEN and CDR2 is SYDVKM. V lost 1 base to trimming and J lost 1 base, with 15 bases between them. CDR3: CASSLFTGTPGTDTQYF. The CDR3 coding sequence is TGTGCCAGCAGTTTATTCACTGGGACACCAGGCACAGATACGCAGTATTTT. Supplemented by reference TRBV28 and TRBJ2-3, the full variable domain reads DVKVTQSSRYLVKRTGEKVFLECVQDMDHENMFWYRQDPGLGLRLIYFSYDVKMKEKGDIPEGYSVSREKKERFSLILESASTNQTSMYLCASSLFTGTPGTDTQYFGPGTRLTVL.

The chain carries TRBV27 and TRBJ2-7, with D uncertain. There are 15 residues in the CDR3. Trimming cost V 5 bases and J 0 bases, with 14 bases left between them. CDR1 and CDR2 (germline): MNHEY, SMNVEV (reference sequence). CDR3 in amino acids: CASSPRVGSSYEQYV. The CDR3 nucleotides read TGTGCCAGCAGTCCCCGTGTCGGTAGCTCCTACGAGCAGTACGTC.

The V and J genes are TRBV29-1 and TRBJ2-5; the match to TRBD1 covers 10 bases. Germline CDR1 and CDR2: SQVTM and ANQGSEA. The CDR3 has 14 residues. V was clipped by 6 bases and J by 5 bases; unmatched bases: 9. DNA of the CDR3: TGCAGCGTCCGACAGGGGGCTAGGATGGAGACCCAGTACTTC. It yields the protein CSVRQGARMETQYF.

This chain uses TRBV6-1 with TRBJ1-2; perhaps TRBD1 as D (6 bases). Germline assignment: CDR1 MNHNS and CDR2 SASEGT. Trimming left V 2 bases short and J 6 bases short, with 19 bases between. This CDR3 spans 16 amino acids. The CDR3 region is CASSEQAGGRGDGYTF. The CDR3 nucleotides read TGTGCCAGCAGTGAACAAGCGGGGGGGCGAGGCGATGGCTACACCTTC.

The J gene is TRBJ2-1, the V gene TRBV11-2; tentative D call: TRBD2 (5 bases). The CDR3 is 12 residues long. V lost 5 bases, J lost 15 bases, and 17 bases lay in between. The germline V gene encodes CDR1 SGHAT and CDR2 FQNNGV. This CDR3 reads CASSAGRERAFF. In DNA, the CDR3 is TGTGCCAGCAGCGCTGGACGGGAAAGGGCGTTCTTC.

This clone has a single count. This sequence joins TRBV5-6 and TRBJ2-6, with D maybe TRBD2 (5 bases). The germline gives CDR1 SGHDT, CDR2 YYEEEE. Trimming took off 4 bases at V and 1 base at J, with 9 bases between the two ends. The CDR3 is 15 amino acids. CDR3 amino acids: CASSPPGSGANVLTF. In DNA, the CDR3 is TGTGCCAGCAGCCCGCCGGGATCTGGGGCCAACGTCCTGACTTTC. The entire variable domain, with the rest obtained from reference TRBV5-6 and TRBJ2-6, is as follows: DAGVTQSPTHLIKTRGQQVTLRCSPKSGHDTVSWYQQALGQGPQFIFQYYEEEERQRGNFPDRFSGHQFPNYSSELNVNALLLGDSALYLCASSPPGSGANVLTFGAGSRLTVL.

Written as DNA, the CDR3 is TGTGCCAGCAGCCAAGGTCCCTTCACCGGGGAGCTGTTTTTT. The encoded protein is CASSQGPFTGELFF. This chain uses TRBV3-1 (or the pseudogene TRBV3-2) with TRBJ2-2, with D uncertain. The CDR3 extends over 14 amino acids. Germline CDR1 reads LGHDT; CDR2 reads YNNKEL (reference sequence). The V end lost 1 base, the J end lost 4 bases, and 7 bases lay between the germline ends.

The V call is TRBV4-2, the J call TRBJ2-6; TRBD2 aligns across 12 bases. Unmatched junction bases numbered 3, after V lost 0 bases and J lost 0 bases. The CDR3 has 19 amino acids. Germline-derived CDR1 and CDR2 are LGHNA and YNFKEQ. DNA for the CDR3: TGTGCCAGCAGCCAAGATCGGGGACTAGCGGGCTCTGGGGCCAACGTCCTGACTTTC. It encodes CASSQDRGLAGSGANVLTF.

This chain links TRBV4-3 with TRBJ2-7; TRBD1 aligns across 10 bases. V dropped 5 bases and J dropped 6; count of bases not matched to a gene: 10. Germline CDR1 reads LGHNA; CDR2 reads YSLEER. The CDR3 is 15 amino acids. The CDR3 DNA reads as TGCGCCAGCAGCTCAGACAGGGGGCAGTTCCGCGAGCAGTACTTC. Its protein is CASSSDRGQFREQYF.

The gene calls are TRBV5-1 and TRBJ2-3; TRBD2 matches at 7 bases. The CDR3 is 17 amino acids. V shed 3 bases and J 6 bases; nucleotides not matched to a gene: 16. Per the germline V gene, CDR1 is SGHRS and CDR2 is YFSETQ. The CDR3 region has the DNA TGCGCCAGCAGCTCGGGGCGGGCTAGCGGAGGGAAGGATACGCAGTATTTT. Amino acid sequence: CASSSGRASGGKDTQYF.

CDR3 region: CASARSSYNEQFF. Here the CDR3 DNA reads TGTGCATCAGCGCGTAGCTCCTACAATGAGCAGTTCTTC. This chain links TRBV18 with TRBJ2-1; D gene unclear. The CDR3 contains 13 residues. Germline-derived CDR1 and CDR2 are KGHSH and LQKENI.